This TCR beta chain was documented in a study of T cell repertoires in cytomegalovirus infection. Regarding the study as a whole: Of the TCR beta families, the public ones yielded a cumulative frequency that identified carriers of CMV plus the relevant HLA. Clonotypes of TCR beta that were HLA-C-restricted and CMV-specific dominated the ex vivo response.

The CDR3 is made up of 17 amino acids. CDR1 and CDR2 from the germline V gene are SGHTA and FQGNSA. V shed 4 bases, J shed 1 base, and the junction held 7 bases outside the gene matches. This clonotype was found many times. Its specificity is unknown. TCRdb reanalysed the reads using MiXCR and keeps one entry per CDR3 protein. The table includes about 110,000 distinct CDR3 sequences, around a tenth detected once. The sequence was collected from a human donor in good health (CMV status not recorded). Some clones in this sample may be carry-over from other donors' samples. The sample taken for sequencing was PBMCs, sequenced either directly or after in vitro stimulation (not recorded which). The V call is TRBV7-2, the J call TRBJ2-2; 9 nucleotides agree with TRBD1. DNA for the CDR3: TGTGCCAGCAGCTATAGCATGGGACAGGGGAACACCGGGGAGCTGTTTTTT. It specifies CASSYSMGQGNTGELFF.